This T cell receptor (beta chain) was profiled in a study of technical replicates of blood from a few donors. Using immunoSEQ multiplex PCR, the repertoire was profiled, and TCRdb retains in-frame clones only, with some absent. The data show tens of thousands of clones, 93% seen once. The CDR3 runs 12 residues. The germline V gene has CDR1 SEHNR and CDR2 FQNEAQ (reference sequence). The ends lost 8 bases at V and 7 bases at J; junction bases unmatched: 6. The source is a human donor in good health. Some clones in this sample may be carry-over from other donors' samples. The V and J genes are TRBV7-9 and TRBJ1-2; 8 nucleotides line up with TRBD1. Source material: PBMCs. The DNA of the CDR3 is TGTGCCAGCCAAGACAGGGGAGGTGGCTACACCTTC. It specifies CASQDRGGGYTF.